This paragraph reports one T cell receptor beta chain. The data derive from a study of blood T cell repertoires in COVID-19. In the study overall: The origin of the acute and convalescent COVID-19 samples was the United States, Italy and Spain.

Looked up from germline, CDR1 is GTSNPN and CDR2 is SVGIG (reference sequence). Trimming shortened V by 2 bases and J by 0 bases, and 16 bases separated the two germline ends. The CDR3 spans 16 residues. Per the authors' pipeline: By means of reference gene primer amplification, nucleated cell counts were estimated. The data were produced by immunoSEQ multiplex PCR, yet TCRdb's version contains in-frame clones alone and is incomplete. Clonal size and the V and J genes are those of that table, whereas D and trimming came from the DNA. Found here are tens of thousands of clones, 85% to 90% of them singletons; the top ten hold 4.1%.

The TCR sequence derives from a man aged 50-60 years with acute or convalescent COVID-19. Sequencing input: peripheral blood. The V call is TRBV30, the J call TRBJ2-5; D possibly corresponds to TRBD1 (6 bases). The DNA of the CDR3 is TGTGCCTGGAGTCCCTCCTTCACAGGGTACCAAGAGACCCAGTACTTC. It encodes CAWSPSFTGYQETQYF.